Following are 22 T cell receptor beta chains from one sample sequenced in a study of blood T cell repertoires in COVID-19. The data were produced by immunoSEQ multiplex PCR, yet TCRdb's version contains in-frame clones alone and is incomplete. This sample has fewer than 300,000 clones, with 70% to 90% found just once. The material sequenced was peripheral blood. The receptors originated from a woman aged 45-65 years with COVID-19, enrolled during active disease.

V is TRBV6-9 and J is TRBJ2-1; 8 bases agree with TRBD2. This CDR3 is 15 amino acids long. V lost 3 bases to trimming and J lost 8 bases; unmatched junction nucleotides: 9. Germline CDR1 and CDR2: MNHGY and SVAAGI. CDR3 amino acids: CASSYEAGGRDEQFF. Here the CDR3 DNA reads TGTGCCAGCAGTTACGAGGCGGGAGGTCGAGATGAGCAGTTCTTC.

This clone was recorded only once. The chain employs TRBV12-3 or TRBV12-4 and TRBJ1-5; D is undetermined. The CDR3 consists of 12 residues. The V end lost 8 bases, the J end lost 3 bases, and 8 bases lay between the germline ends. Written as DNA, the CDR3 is TGTGCCAGCTTTCTACTCAATCAGCCCCAGCATTTT. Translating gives CASFLLNQPQHF.

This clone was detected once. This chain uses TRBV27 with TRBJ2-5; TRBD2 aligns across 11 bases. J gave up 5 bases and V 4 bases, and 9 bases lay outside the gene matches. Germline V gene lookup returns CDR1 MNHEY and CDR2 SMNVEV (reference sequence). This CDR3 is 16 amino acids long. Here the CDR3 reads CASSSPGLAVPETQYF. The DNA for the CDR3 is TGTGCCAGCAGTTCCCCGGGACTAGCGGTTCCTGAGACCCAGTACTTC.

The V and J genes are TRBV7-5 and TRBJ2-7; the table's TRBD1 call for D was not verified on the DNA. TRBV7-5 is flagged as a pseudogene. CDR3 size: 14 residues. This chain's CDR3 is CVRSALQGTYEQYF. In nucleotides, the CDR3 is TGTGTCAGAAGCGCTTTACAGGGGACCTACGAGCAGTACTTC.

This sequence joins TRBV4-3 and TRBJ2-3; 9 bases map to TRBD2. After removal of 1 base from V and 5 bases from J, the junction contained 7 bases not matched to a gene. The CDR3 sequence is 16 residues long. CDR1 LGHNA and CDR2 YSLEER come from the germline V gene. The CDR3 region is CASSQVAGGPGDTQYF. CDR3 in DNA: TGCGCCAGCAGCCAAGTGGCGGGAGGGCCCGGAGATACGCAGTATTTT.

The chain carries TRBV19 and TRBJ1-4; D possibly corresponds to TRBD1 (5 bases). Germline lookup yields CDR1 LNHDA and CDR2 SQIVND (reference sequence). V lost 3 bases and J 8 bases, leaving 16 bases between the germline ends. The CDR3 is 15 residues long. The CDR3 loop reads CASSIIGGAGEKLFF. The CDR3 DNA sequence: TGTGCCAGTAGTATCATAGGAGGGGCTGGGGAAAAACTGTTTTTT.

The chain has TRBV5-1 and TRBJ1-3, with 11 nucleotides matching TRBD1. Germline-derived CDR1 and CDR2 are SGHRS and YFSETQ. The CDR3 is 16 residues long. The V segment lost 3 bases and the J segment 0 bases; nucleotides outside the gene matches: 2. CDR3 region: CASSSGTGGSGNTIYF. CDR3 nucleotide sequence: TGCGCCAGCAGCTCCGGGACAGGGGGCTCTGGAAACACCATATATTTT. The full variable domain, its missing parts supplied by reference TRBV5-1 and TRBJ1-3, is KAGVTQTPRYLIKTRGQQVTLSCSPISGHRSVSWYQQTPGQGLQFLFEYFSETQRNKGNFPGRFSGRQFSNSRSEMNVSTLELGDSALYLCASSSGTGGSGNTIYFGEGSWLTVV.

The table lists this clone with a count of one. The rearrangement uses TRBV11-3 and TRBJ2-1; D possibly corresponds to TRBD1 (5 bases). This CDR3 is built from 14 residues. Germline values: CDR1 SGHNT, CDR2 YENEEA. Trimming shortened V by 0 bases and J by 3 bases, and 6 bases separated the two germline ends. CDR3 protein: CASSLEGDYNEQFF. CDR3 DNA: TGTGCCAGCAGCTTAGAAGGGGACTACAATGAGCAGTTCTTC.

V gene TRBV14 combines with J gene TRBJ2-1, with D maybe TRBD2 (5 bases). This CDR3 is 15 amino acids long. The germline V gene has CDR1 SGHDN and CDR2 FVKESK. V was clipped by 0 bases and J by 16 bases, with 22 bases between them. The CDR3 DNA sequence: TGTGCCAGCAGCCAAGAACTTGGAGGCGCCTCATGGGCTTTCTTC. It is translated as CASSQELGGASWAFF.

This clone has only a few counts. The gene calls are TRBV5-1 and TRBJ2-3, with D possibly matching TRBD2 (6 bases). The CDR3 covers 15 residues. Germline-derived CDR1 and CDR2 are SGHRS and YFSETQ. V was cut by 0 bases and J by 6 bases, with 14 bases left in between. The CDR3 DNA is TGCGCCAGCAGCTTGGCCGGGGGATACGGGGATACGCAGTATTTT. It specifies CASSLAGGYGDTQYF.

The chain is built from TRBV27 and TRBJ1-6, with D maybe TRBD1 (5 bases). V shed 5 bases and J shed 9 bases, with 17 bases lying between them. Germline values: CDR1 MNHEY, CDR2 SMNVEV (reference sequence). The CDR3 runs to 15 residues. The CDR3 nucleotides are TGTGCCAGCAGTCGGTTAGGGGTCATGGGTTCACCCCTCCACTTT. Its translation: CASSRLGVMGSPLHF.

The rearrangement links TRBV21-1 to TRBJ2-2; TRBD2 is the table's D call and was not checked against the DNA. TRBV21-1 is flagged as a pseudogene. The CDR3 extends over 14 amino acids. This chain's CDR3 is CASSWSGTTGELFF. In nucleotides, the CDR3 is TGTGCCAGCAGTTGGAGCGGCACCACCGGGGAGCTGTTTTTT.

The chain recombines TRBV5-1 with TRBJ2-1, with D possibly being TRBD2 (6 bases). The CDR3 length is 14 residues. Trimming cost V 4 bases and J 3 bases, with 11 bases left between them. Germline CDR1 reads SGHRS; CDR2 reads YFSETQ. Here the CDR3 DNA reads TGCGCCAGCAGCAGAGGCGGGAACTACAATGAGCAGTTCTTC. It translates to CASSRGGNYNEQFF.

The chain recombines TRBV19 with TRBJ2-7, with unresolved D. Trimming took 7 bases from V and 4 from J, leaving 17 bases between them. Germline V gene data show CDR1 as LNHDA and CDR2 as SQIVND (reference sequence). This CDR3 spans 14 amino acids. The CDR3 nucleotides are TGTGCCAGTACCCCCGAAAGAGGCGGTTACGAGCAGTACTTC. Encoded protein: CASTPERGGYEQYF. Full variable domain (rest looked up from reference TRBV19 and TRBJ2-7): DGGITQSPKYLFRKEGQNVTLSCEQNLNHDAMYWYRQDPGQGLRLIYYSQIVNDFQKGDIAEGYSVSREKKESFPLTVTSAQKNPTAFYLCASTPERGGYEQYFGPGTRLTVT.

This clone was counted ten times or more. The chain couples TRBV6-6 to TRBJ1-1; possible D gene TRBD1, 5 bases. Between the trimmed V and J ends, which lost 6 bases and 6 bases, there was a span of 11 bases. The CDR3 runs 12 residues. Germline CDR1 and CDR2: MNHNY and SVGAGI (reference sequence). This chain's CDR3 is CASSNGGSEAFF. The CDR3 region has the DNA TGTGCCAGCAGCAACGGGGGGTCTGAAGCTTTCTTT.

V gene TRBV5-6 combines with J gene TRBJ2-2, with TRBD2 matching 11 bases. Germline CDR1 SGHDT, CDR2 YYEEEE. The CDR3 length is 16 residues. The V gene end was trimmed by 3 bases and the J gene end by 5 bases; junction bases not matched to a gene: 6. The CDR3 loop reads CASSSTSGVATGELFF. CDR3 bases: TGTGCCAGCAGCTCGACTAGCGGGGTCGCTACCGGGGAGCTGTTTTTT. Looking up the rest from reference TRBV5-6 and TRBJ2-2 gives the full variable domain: DAGVTQSPTHLIKTRGQQVTLRCSPKSGHDTVSWYQQALGQGPQFIFQYYEEEERQRGNFPDRFSGHQFPNYSSELNVNALLLGDSALYLCASSSTSGVATGELFFGEGSRLTVL.

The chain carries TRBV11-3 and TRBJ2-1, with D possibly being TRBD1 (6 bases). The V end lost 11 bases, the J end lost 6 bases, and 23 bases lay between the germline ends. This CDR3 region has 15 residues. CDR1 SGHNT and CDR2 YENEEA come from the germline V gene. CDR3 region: CASRDTRITVNEQFF. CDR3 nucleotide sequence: TGTGCCTCAAGGGACACCCGTATCACGGTCAATGAGCAGTTCTTC.

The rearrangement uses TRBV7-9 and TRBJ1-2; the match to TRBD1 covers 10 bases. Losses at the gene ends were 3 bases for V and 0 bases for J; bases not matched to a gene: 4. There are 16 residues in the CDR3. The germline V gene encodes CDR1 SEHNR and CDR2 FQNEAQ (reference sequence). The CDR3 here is CASSFTGTGANYGYTF. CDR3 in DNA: TGTGCCAGCAGCTTTACCGGGACAGGGGCTAACTATGGCTACACCTTC.

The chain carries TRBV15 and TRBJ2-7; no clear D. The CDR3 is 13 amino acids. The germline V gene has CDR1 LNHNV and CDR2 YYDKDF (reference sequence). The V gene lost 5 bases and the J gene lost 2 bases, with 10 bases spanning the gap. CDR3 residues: CATSLITAYEQYF. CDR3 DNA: TGTGCCACCAGCCTCATTACGGCCTACGAGCAGTACTTC.

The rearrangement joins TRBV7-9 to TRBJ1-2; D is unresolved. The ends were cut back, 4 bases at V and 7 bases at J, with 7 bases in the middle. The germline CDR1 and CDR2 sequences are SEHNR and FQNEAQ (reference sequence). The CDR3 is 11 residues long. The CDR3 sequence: CASSSRPGYTF. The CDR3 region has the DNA TGTGCCAGCAGCTCGCGCCCTGGCTACACCTTC.

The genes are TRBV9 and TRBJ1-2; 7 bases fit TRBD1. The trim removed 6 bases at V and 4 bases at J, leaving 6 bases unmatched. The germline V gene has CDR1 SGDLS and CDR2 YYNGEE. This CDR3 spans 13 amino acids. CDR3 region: CASNRQGFYGYTF. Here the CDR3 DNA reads TGTGCCAGCAACCGACAGGGCTTCTATGGCTACACCTTC. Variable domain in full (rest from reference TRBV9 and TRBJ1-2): DSGVTQTPKHLITATGQRVTLRCSPRSGDLSVYWYQQSLDQGLQFLIQYYNGEERAKGNILERFSAQQFPDLHSELNLSSLELGDSALYFCASNRQGFYGYTFGSGTRLTVV.

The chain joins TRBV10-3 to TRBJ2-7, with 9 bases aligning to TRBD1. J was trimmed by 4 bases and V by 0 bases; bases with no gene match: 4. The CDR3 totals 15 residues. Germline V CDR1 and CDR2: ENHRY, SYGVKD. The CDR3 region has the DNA TGTGCCATCAGTGAGTCGGGACAGGGAGCGTACGAGCAGTACTTC. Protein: CAISESGQGAYEQYF.